This T cell receptor beta chain was retrieved from a study of cytomegalovirus exposure and HLA in healthy donors. This clone was seen just once. In germline, CDR1 is SGHAT, CDR2 FQNNGV. This CDR3 spans 14 amino acids. J was trimmed by 5 bases and V by 6 bases; bases with no gene match: 5. The PCR employed 60 Vbeta primers together with 13 Jbeta primers. TCRdb's copy holds only in-frame clones and misses some; the assay was immunoSEQ multiplex PCR. The data contain fewer than 250,000 clones, 70% to 80% of them singletons. The chain employs TRBV11-2 and TRBJ2-7; 12 bases agree with TRBD1. This sequence was found in a woman aged 25-40 years in good health and CMV-seropositive. The sequenced sample was PBMCs. CDR3 sequence (DNA): TGTGCCAGCAGGCCCGGGACAGGGGGCGACGAGCAGTACTTC. Protein product: CASRPGTGGDEQYF.